This T cell receptor (beta chain) was sequenced for a study of shared clonotypes between healthy human individuals. Study-wide context: Donors, aged 18 to 49, were a couple of women and a few men. Study-wide points: Clonotype sharing across donors was expected to vary with sequencing depth.

Positive CCR7 selection of CD45RO-negative cells yielded the naive CD8 cells, and terminally differentiated effector memory CD45RA+ cells were excluded. TCRdb keeps only in-frame clones here, not all; method: immunoSEQ multiplex PCR. The sample records around 2,000,000 clones, about 95% being singletons. The CDR3 length is 16 residues. Germline values: CDR1 SGHDT, CDR2 YYEEEE. The V gene lost 6 bases and the J gene lost 1 base, with 18 bases spanning the gap. Concerning this clone itself: What it recognizes is unknown.

Sequenced: naive CD8+ T cells sorted from blood. The source of this sequence is a man aged 18 to 35 in good health. The chain uses TRBV5-6 and TRBJ2-3; D remains unclear. The CDR3: CASMPIGSLGTDTQYF. As DNA, the CDR3 is TGTGCCAGCATGCCCATTGGGTCGTTAGGCACAGATACGCAGTATTTT.